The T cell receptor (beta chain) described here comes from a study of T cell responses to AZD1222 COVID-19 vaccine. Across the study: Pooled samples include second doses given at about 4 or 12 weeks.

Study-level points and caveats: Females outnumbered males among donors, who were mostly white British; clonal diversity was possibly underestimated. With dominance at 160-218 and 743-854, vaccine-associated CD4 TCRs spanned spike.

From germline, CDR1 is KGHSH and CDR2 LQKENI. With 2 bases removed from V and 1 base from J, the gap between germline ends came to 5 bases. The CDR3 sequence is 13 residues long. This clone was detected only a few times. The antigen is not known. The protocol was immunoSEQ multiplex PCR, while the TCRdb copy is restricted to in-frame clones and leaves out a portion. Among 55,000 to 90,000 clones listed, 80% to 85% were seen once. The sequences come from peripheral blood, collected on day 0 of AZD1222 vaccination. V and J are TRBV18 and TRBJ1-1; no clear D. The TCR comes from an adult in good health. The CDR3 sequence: CASSPGENTEAFF. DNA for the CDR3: TGTGCCAGCTCACCAGGGGAGAACACTGAAGCTTTCTTT.